This T cell receptor (beta chain) appears in the sequencing data of a study of shared clonotypes between healthy human individuals. On this clone itself: Its target is not known.

The assay was carried out at the deep level. Measured with immunoSEQ multiplex PCR; TCRdb has only the in-frame clones, and not every one. Among over 2 million clones, just under 95% were seen once, and the ten largest hold approximately 1.2%. Study-wide points: Rarefaction curves obtained for sorted subsets showed sequencing incomplete despite large depth. Only blood underwent sampling, and tissue repertoires likely differ.

CD45RO-negative cells were positively selected for CCR7, leaving out terminally differentiated effector memory CD45RA+ cells. Trimming took 2 bases from V and 1 from J, leaving 6 bases between them. The germline CDR1 and CDR2 sequences are MGHDK and SYGVNS. This CDR3 comprises 13 residues. What was sequenced was naive CD8+ T cells sorted from blood. The receptor was isolated from a man aged 18 to 35 in good health. The rearrangement joins TRBV25-1 to TRBJ2-7; D unclear. DNA of the CDR3: TGTGCCAGCAGTGAACTGTCTTCCTACGAGCAGTACTTC. Translated: CASSELSSYEQYF.